Below, one TCR beta chain is given with its context. Its antigen is not identified. The data originate from a study of shared clonotypes between healthy human individuals. Germline lookup yields CDR1 MNHEY and CDR2 SMNVEV (reference sequence). There are 15 residues in the CDR3. Between the trimmed V and J ends, which lost 4 bases and 5 bases, there was a span of 18 bases. Here immunoSEQ multiplex PCR was the method, and the copy in TCRdb shows in-frame clones only, minus some. The data hold 300,000 to 400,000 clones, with around 87% observed a single time. Study-wide results and caveats: Shared clonotypes across all four donors exceeded non-shared ones in generation probability. About 5% was the fraction of naive CD4 clonotypes found shared across several donors.

This chain uses TRBV27 with TRBJ2-7, with D possibly TRBD1 on 9 matching bases. This sequence originates from a young man in good health. Input material: memory CD8+ T cells sorted from blood. Indicated subset: CD45RO+ cells pooled with CCR7-negative TemRA cells. In DNA form, the CDR3 reads TGTGCCAGCAGTTCCTCGGACAGGGGACTAGACGAGCAGTACTTC. Residues: CASSSSDRGLDEQYF.